Each of the 8 T cell receptor beta chains below was sequenced from the same sample in a study of T cell clonality in common variable immunodeficiency. Clones were sequenced by immunoSEQ multiplex PCR, and TCRdb holds only the in-frame ones, with some missing. This sample shows some 33,000 clones and no singletons; 3.8% rests with the ten largest. The sample taken for sequencing was peripheral blood mononuclear cells. These receptors were taken from a person between 18 and 75 years old in good health.

This clone was seen ten or more times. The CDR3 end is not reached by the read, which stops 3 residues before it; the germline J gene fills it in. This chain joins TRBV10-3 and TRBJ2-7; 8 bases agree with TRBD1. The CDR3 extends over 14 amino acids. With V trimmed by 7 bases and J by 2 bases, 7 bases remained unmatched. CDR1 is ENHRY and CDR2 is SYGVKD in the germline V gene. CDR3 residues: CAITETGEAYEQYF. The part of the CDR3 DNA that was read is TGTGCCATCACCGAGACAGGGGAGGCCTACGAG.

At least ten counts were recorded for this clone. The CDR3 end falls 3 residues outside the read, so it is completed with the germline J gene. The chain has TRBV7-3 and TRBJ2-2, with D perhaps matching TRBD2 (6 bases). Trimming cost V 2 bases and J 4 bases, with 11 bases left between them. This CDR3 contains 15 residues. The germline gives CDR1 SGHTA, CDR2 FQGTGA. CDR3 in amino acids: CASSLVGGSTGELFF. The CDR3 bases that were read are TGTGCCAGCAGCTTAGTCGGGGGTAGCACCGGGGAG. Variable domain in full (rest from reference TRBV7-3 and TRBJ2-2): GAGVSQTPSNKVTEKGKYVELRCDPISGHTALYWYRQSLGQGPEFLIYFQGTGAADDSGLPNDRFFAVRPEGSVSTLKIQRTERGDSAVYLCASSLVGGSTGELFFGEGSRLTVL.

This clone is medium-sized (0.01 to 0.1%). The CDR3 extends 3 residues past the end of the read, so its final part is completed from the germline J gene. The gene calls are TRBV20-1 and TRBJ2-5, with TRBD2 matching 9 bases. The CDR3 extends over 15 amino acids. Germline CDR1 is DFQATT and CDR2 is SNEGSKA (reference sequence). V lost 5 bases and J lost 5; bases outside the gene matches: 12. The CDR3 bases that were read are TGCAGTGCTTGGCCCCCGGGACTAGCATCGGAGACC. This codes for CSAWPPGLASET. The full-length CDR3 reads as CSAWPPGLASETQYF.

This clone has ten or more counts. Sequencing ends 3 residues short of the CDR3 end; the germline J gene provides the rest. The rearrangement links TRBV6-2 or TRBV6-3 to TRBJ1-5; D not certain. This CDR3 spans 16 amino acids. V was pared by 5 bases and J by 1 base, with 15 bases between. Germline CDR1 is MNHEY and CDR2 is SVGEGT. The part of the CDR3 DNA that was read is TGTGCCAGCAGTGCAGCTAGAATCGCGAGCAATCAGCCC. The encoded protein is CASSAARIASNQP. The whole CDR3 protein reads CASSAARIASNQPQHF.

Ten or more counts support this clone. The read falls 3 residues short of the CDR3 end, and the missing part is taken from the germline J gene. V and J are TRBV2 and TRBJ2-7, with a tentative D call TRBD2 (5 bases). Trimming removed 7 bases at V and 3 bases at J, with 10 bases between. Germline assignment: CDR1 SNHLY and CDR2 FYNNEI. The CDR3 has 12 residues. The CDR3 DNA, read in part, is TGTGCCAGCAATGAGGGCAGCTACGAG. Translation: CASNEGSYE. The whole CDR3 reads CASNEGSYEQYF.

There are many counts of this clone. A junction boundary mismatches the germline segment, possibly from a read error. The CDR3 end falls 3 residues outside the read, so it is completed with the germline J gene. The chain carries TRBV20-1 and TRBJ1-3, with 9 bases aligning to TRBD1. Germline V CDR1 and CDR2: DFQATT, SNEGSKA (reference sequence). The CDR3 runs to 16 residues. The CDR3 loop is CSAMWVDRGSGSTIYF. CDR3 DNA (partial): TGCAGTGCAATGTGGGTGGACAGGGGCTCTGGAAGCACC.

This clone was observed many times. The sequenced fragment ends 3 residues before the CDR3 boundary, so the rest is inferred from the germline J gene. The chain recombines TRBV19 with TRBJ2-2; 9 nucleotides match TRBD2. Germline CDR1 is LNHDA and CDR2 is SQIVND (reference sequence). The CDR3 runs to 15 residues. V was pared by 3 bases and J by 6 bases, with 5 bases of the junction left unmatched. The CDR3 sequence: CASSIGGGAAGELFF. The CDR3 bases that were read are TGTGCCAGTAGTATCGGCGGGGGGGCGGCCGGGGAG.

This clone turned up a few times. The read falls 3 residues short of the CDR3 end, and the missing part is taken from the germline J gene. This rearrangement joins TRBV7-2 to TRBJ1-2; D not resolved. The CDR3 sequence is 15 residues long. Germline loops: CDR1 SGHTA, CDR2 FQGNSA. CDR3 sequence: CASSLAGLAGVDYTF. The CDR3 DNA, read in part, is TGTGCCAGCAGCTTAGCTGGACTAGCGGGAGTCGAC.